The next 7 T cell receptor beta chains were all read from a single sample in a study of chemoradiotherapy in HPV16-positive cancers. Only in-frame clones appear in the TCRdb table, and some are missing; sequencing was by immunoSEQ multiplex PCR. Seen here are roughly 10,000 clones, 70% to 80% observed once, and the top ten hold approximately 35%. This sample was obtained from a patient who underwent chemoradiotherapy. These receptors all come from a human donor with HPV-associated anogenital cancer.

The chain links TRBV6-5 to TRBJ2-7; D is perhaps TRBD1 or TRBD2 (5 bases each). CDR3 length: 16 residues. V shed 4 bases and J shed 2 bases, with 18 bases lying between them. The V gene's germline CDR1 is MNHEY and CDR2 SVGAGI. CDR3: CASSFHFGTAPYEQYF. As DNA, the CDR3 is TGTGCCAGCAGTTTCCATTTCGGGACGGCACCCTACGAGCAGTACTTC.

V is TRBV7-6 and J is TRBJ2-3, with D tentatively TRBD1 (6 bases). V was cut by 6 bases and J by 6 bases, with 19 bases left in between. Germline V gene data show CDR1 as SGHVS and CDR2 as FNYEAQ. The CDR3 totals 15 residues. CDR3 nucleotides: TGTGCCAGCAGATCGACAGGTCTTACTCTGGATACGCAGTATTTT. This translates into CASRSTGLTLDTQYF.

The V call is TRBV7-8, the J call TRBJ1-3; 7 positions match TRBD1. With V trimmed by 2 bases and J by 4 bases, 17 bases remained unmatched. CDR3 size: 19 residues. The germline CDR1 and CDR2 sequences are SGHVS and FQNEAQ. CDR3 amino acids: CASSLLQGVVSQRGNTIYF. The CDR3, as DNA: TGTGCCAGCAGCTTACTTCAGGGGGTCGTTTCTCAGCGAGGAAACACCATATATTTT.

This rearrangement joins TRBV27 to TRBJ2-7; D is ambiguous. V was shortened by 6 bases and J by 4 bases, with 10 bases between the two germline ends. CDR1 is MNHEY, CDR2 SMNVEV, per germline (reference sequence). The CDR3 is 12 residues long. In nucleotides, the CDR3 is TGTGCCAGCAGAGAGGACGGTTACGAGCAGTACTTC. Its protein is CASREDGYEQYF.

The rearrangement uses TRBV6-6 and TRBJ2-7, with 7 bases identical to TRBD2. Losses at the gene ends were 6 bases for V and 2 bases for J; bases not matched to a gene: 4. CDR1 is MNHNY, CDR2 SVGAGI, per germline (reference sequence). This CDR3 has 13 residues. CDR3 in DNA: TGTGCCAGCAGGCCGGGACTAACCTACGAGCAGTACTTC. Amino acids: CASRPGLTYEQYF.

The chain links TRBV11-1 to TRBJ2-2; 9 bases map to TRBD2. Germline lookup yields CDR1 SGHAT and CDR2 FQDESV (reference sequence). The V and J ends lost 5 bases and 1 base, in that order; junction bases with no gene match: 5. CDR3 size: 16 residues. CDR3 DNA sequence: TGTGCCAGCAGCCCCCCAGCGGGAGGGAACACCGGGGAGCTGTTTTTT. Translating it yields CASSPPAGGNTGELFF. Full variable domain (remainder filled in from reference TRBV11-1 and TRBJ2-2): EAEVAQSPRYKITEKSQAVAFWCDPISGHATLYWYRQILGQGPELLVQFQDESVVDDSQLPKDRFSAERLKGVDSTLKIQPAELGDSAMYLCASSPPAGGNTGELFFGEGSRLTVL.

This chain joins TRBV12-5 and TRBJ1-1; unclear D gene. V was cut by 6 bases and J by 4 bases, with 6 bases left in between. Germline CDR1 is LGHNT and CDR2 is FRNRAP. The CDR3 is 11 amino acids. The CDR3 sequence: CASGLGTEAFF. DNA of the CDR3: TGTGCTAGTGGCCTGGGCACTGAAGCTTTCTTT.